A single sample gave rise to the 12 T cell receptor beta chains below, sequenced in a study of cytomegalovirus exposure and HLA in healthy donors. Primers included in the PCR were 60 Vbeta and 13 Jbeta primers. TCRdb's table, derived via immunoSEQ multiplex PCR, lists solely in-frame clones and lacks some. This table holds about 100,000 clones, around 80% found once. Sequenced material: PBMCs. Receptors were obtained from a female donor in good health and CMV-seropositive.

The rearrangement joins TRBV6-6 to TRBJ2-3; 8 bases fit TRBD1. The CDR3 sequence is 13 residues long. V shed 6 bases and J 5 bases; nucleotides not matched to a gene: 4. Germline assignment: CDR1 MNHNY and CDR2 SVGAGI (reference sequence). The CDR3 reads CASSDRGEDTQYF. CDR3 sequence (DNA): TGTGCCAGCAGCGACAGGGGAGAAGATACGCAGTATTTT.

The DNA of the CDR3 is TGTGCCAGCAGCCCGAGCCTGGCGGGGAACTACGAGCAGTACTTC. It specifies CASSPSLAGNYEQYF. The chain links TRBV7-2 to TRBJ2-7; D possibly corresponds to TRBD2 (6 bases). The CDR3 is 15 residues long. Trimming left V 5 bases short and J 3 bases short, with 17 bases between. The germline V gene has CDR1 SGHTA and CDR2 FQGNSA.

This chain uses TRBV6-1 with TRBJ1-5; D gene uncertain. The CDR3 covers 12 residues. Trimming took off 3 bases at V and 11 bases at J, with 11 bases between the two ends. Germline CDR1 MNHNS, CDR2 SASEGT. CDR3 protein: CASSDRPQAQHF. The CDR3 DNA reads TGTGCCAGCAGTGACAGACCGCAGGCCCAGCATTTT.

V usage is TRBV9 and J usage is TRBJ2-1; TRBD1 matches at 10 bases. The CDR3 length is 14 residues. CDR1 SGDLS and CDR2 YYNGEE come from the germline V gene. V shed 6 bases and J 9 bases; nucleotides not matched to a gene: 9. CDR3 in amino acids: CASNVGQGFSEQFF. CDR3 nucleotides: TGTGCCAGCAACGTGGGACAGGGGTTTAGTGAGCAGTTCTTC.

The chain uses TRBV7-2 and TRBJ2-7, with TRBD2 identical over 13 bases. The CDR3 runs to 16 residues. V lost 1 base and J lost 0; bases outside the gene matches: 0. Germline loops: CDR1 SGHTA, CDR2 FQGNSA. The CDR3 reads CASSLGLAGGSYEQYF. CDR3 nucleotide sequence: TGTGCCAGCAGCTTAGGACTAGCGGGGGGCTCCTACGAGCAGTACTTC. The variable domain in full, completed from reference TRBV7-2 and TRBJ2-7, reads GAGVSQSPSNKVTEKGKDVELRCDPISGHTALYWYRQSLGQGLEFLIYFQGNSAPDKSGLPSDRFSAERTGGSVSTLTIQRTQQEDSAVYLCASSLGLAGGSYEQYFGPGTRLTVT.

The sample holds one count of this clone. The V gene is TRBV9, the J gene TRBJ2-7, with TRBD2 identical over 8 bases. Germline values: CDR1 SGDLS, CDR2 YYNGEE. V lost 2 bases and J lost 5; bases outside the gene matches: 12. The CDR3 consists of 16 residues. The CDR3 coding sequence is TGTGCCAGCAGCGTGGGACACCGGGGGGGCCTTCACGAGCAGTACTTC. Its translation is CASSVGHRGGLHEQYF. Drawing the rest from reference TRBV9 and TRBJ2-7, the complete variable domain is DSGVTQTPKHLITATGQRVTLRCSPRSGDLSVYWYQQSLDQGLQFLIQYYNGEERAKGNILERFSAQQFPDLHSELNLSSLELGDSALYFCASSVGHRGGLHEQYFGPGTRLTVT.

As regards this clone: The identical CDR3 is also encoded by other nucleotide sequences in the sample. The chain uses TRBV5-1 and TRBJ1-4; TRBD1 matches 9 bases. CDR1 and CDR2 from the germline V gene are SGHRS and YFSETQ. The CDR3 consists of 14 residues. V gave up 2 bases and J gave up 8 bases; unmatched junction bases: 4. Here the CDR3 reads CASSLGQGNEKLFF. DNA of the CDR3: TGCGCCAGCAGCTTAGGACAGGGGAACGAAAAACTGTTTTTT.

The table lists this clone with a few counts. The V call is TRBV10-3, the J call TRBJ1-2, with a weak D call TRBD1 (6 bases). The length of the CDR3 is 14 residues. The V and J ends lost 6 bases and 4 bases respectively, with 15 bases between them. Germline CDR1 and CDR2: ENHRY and SYGVKD. The DNA for the CDR3 is TGTGCCATCAGCGCAGGGGAGACCATCTATGGCTACACCTTC. It is translated as CAISAGETIYGYTF.

The count of this clone is one. The chain employs TRBV27 and TRBJ2-1; TRBD2 aligns across 7 bases. The germline V gene has CDR1 MNHEY and CDR2 SMNVEV (reference sequence). CDR3 length equals 17 residues. V was clipped by 5 bases and J by 3 bases; unmatched bases: 13. CDR3 protein: CASSTPARGGFYNEQFF. CDR3 nucleotides: TGTGCCAGCAGTACCCCGGCTCGGGGAGGGTTCTACAATGAGCAGTTCTTC.

The V and J genes are TRBV19 and TRBJ2-1; D possibly corresponds to TRBD2 (7 bases). The CDR3 has 15 residues. Germline CDR1 and CDR2: LNHDA and SQIVND (reference sequence). The V end was cut by 6 bases, the J end by 8 bases, with 20 bases between. The CDR3 loop reads CASSPRGAGADEQFF. The CDR3 region has the DNA TGTGCCAGTAGCCCCCGGGGGGCGGGAGCAGATGAGCAGTTCTTC.

For the CDR3, the DNA is TGTGCCAGCAAATTGGTAAGGGGCGGGAGCTCCTACAATGAGCAGTTCTTC. Translation gives CASKLVRGGSSYNEQFF. The chain links TRBV5-8 to TRBJ2-1, with 7 bases matching TRBD2. J gave up 0 bases and V 6 bases, and 12 bases lay outside the gene matches. CDR3 size: 17 residues. CDR1 SGHTS and CDR2 YDEGEE come from the germline V gene.

This chain connects TRBV6-1 to TRBJ1-4; a possible D gene is TRBD1 (5 bases). V shed 1 base and J shed 7 bases, with 10 bases lying between them. The CDR3 runs 14 residues. Germline CDR1 reads MNHNS; CDR2 reads SASEGT. The CDR3 DNA follows: TGTGCCAGCAGTGAAGTGCGGGGGGGTGAAAAACTGTTTTTT. Amino acid sequence: CASSEVRGGEKLFF.